One and the same sample provided the 9 T cell receptor beta chains below, sequenced in a study of T cell clonality in common variable immunodeficiency. The data were produced by immunoSEQ multiplex PCR, yet TCRdb's version contains in-frame clones alone and is incomplete. This repertoire holds tens of thousands of clones, and none appear only once. The specimen was peripheral blood mononuclear cells. The receptors shown here come from a person between 18 and 69 years old in good health.

There are many counts of this clone. The CDR3 extends 3 residues past the end of the read, so its final part is completed from the germline J gene. This chain joins TRBV11-2 and TRBJ2-3; weak D call: TRBD1 (6 bases). Trimming shortened V by 4 bases and J by 6 bases, and 11 bases separated the two germline ends. CDR1 is SGHAT and CDR2 is FQNNGV in the germline V gene. The CDR3 is 13 amino acids. The sequenced CDR3 bases are TGTGCCAGCAGCTACACAGGGACGGATACG. It translates to CASSYTGTDT. The full CDR3 protein is CASSYTGTDTQYF.

This clone was found many times. The read comes to an end 3 residues before the CDR3 does, leaving the germline J gene to fill in the end. The chain uses TRBV5-1 and TRBJ1-2, with D perhaps matching TRBD1 (5 bases). Germline CDR1 SGHRS, CDR2 YFSETQ. V lost 0 bases and J 0 bases, leaving 12 bases between the germline ends. The CDR3 is made up of 16 amino acids. The covered CDR3 bases are TGCGCCAGCAGCTTGGAGAGTAGGGGATCTAACTATGGC. As protein: CASSLESRGSNYG. The complete CDR3 protein is CASSLESRGSNYGYTF.

This clone was found many times. The junction differs from germline at one of its ends, possibly a read error. Coverage ceases 3 residues before the CDR3 finishes, and the germline J gene fills in the end. This chain links TRBV7-7 with TRBJ2-6; D gene uncertain. This CDR3 is 16 amino acids long. From germline, CDR1 is SSHAT and CDR2 FNYEAQ (reference sequence). The DNA read from the CDR3 is TGTGCTAGCAGCTTAGGCAGGCCTTCTGGGGCCAACGTC. It is translated as CASSLGRPSGANV. The full CDR3 is CASSLGRPSGANVLTF.

This clone was recorded many times. The CDR3 end falls 3 residues outside the read, so it is completed with the germline J gene. The chain combines TRBV7-6 with TRBJ2-4, with D hard to call. Per the germline V gene, CDR1 is SGHVS and CDR2 is FNYEAQ. Trimming removed 5 bases from V and 0 bases from J, with 8 bases in between. This CDR3 region has 14 residues. This chain's CDR3 is CASSPQIAKNIQYF. The sequenced part of the CDR3 DNA is TGTGCCAGCAGCCCACAGATAGCCAAAAACATT.

This clone was seen repeatedly, ten times or more. The CDR3 end lies 3 residues beyond the end of the read and is filled in from the germline J gene. This sequence joins TRBV20-1 and TRBJ1-2, with D uncertain. This CDR3 is 12 amino acids long. Trimming cost V 0 bases and J 1 base, with 3 bases left between them. Germline-derived CDR1 and CDR2 are DFQATT and SNEGSKA (reference sequence). The CDR3 reads CSARELNYGYTF. The DNA read from the CDR3 is TGCAGTGCTAGAGAACTTAACTATGGC.

This clone was observed at least ten times. The read stops 3 residues short of the end of the CDR3; the missing end is completed from the germline J gene. The chain recombines TRBV18 with TRBJ1-2; D gene unclear. The CDR3 is made up of 14 amino acids. In germline, CDR1 is KGHSH, CDR2 LQKENI. CDR3 protein: CASSPPLRTDGYTF. CDR3 bases read: TGTGCCAGCTCACCACCGCTTCGCACAGACGGC.

In regard to this clone: The read terminates 3 residues ahead of where the CDR3 ends, so the germline J gene completes it. This sequence joins TRBV30 and TRBJ1-5; 8 nucleotides match TRBD1. V shed 2 bases and J 4 bases; nucleotides not matched to a gene: 1. The length of the CDR3 is 13 residues. Looked up from germline, CDR1 is GTSNPN and CDR2 is SVGIG (reference sequence). Here the CDR3 reads CAWSRQGNQPQHF. CDR3 DNA (partial): TGTGCCTGGAGTAGACAGGGGAATCAGCCC.

This clone showed up many times. The CDR3 end lies 3 residues beyond the end of the read and is filled in from the germline J gene. This rearrangement joins TRBV27 to TRBJ2-6, with 8 bases identical to TRBD1. Trimming cost V 7 bases and J 2 bases; bases outside gene matches: 7. Germline-derived CDR1 and CDR2 are MNHEY and SMNVEV (reference sequence). The CDR3 extends over 16 amino acids. The chain's CDR3 is CASTHPTGAGANVLTF. The sequenced part of the CDR3 DNA is TGTGCCAGCACCCATCCGACAGGGGCTGGGGCCAACGTC.

This clone was detected ten times or more. The CDR3 end is not reached by the read, which stops 3 residues before it; the germline J gene fills it in. The chain recombines TRBV5-1 with TRBJ2-2; 9 bases match TRBD1. J lost 6 bases, V lost 4 bases, and 10 bases had no gene match. CDR1 is SGHRS, CDR2 YFSETQ, per germline. The length of the CDR3 is 16 residues. The CDR3: CASSPRTGTGSGELFF. The sequenced CDR3 bases are TGCGCCAGCAGCCCGCGCACCGGGACAGGGTCCGGGGAG.